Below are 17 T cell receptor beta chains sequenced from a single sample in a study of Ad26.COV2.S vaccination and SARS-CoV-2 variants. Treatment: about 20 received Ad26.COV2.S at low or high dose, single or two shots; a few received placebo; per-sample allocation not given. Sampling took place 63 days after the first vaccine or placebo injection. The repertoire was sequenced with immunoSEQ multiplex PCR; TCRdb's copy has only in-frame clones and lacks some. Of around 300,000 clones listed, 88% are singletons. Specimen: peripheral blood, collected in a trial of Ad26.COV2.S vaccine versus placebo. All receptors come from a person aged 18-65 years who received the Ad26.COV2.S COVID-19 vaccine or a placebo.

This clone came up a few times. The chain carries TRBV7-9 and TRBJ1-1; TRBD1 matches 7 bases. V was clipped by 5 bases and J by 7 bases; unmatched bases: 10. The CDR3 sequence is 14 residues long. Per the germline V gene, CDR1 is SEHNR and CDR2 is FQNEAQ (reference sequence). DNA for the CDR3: TGTGCCAGCAGCAAAGGACAGGTTGGATTTGAAGCTTTCTTT. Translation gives CASSKGQVGFEAFF.

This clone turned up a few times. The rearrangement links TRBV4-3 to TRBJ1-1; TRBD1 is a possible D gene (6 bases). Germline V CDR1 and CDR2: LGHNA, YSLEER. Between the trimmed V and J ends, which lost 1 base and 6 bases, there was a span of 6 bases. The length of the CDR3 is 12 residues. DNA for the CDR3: TGCGCCAGCAGCCAAGGACAGGCTGAAGCTTTCTTT. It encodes CASSQGQAEAFF.

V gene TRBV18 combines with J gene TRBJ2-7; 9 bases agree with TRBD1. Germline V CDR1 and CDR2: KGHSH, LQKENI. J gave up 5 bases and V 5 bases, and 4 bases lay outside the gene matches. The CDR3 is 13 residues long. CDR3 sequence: CASSSRTGDEQYF. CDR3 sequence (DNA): TGTGCCAGCTCATCAAGGACAGGGGACGAGCAGTACTTC.

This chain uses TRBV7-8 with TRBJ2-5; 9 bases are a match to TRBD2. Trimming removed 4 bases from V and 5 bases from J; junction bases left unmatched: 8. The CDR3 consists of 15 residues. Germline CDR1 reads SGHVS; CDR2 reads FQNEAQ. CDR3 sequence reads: CASSSSHAGGETQYF. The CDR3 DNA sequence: TGTGCCAGCAGCTCCAGCCACGCGGGGGGGGAGACCCAGTACTTC.

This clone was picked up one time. Here the CDR3 reads CASSQDLVPTDTQYF. The DNA of the CDR3 is TGTGCCAGCAGCCAAGATCTCGTTCCCACAGATACGCAGTATTTT. This chain connects TRBV3-1 (or the pseudogene TRBV3-2) to TRBJ2-3; D gene ambiguous. The CDR3 covers 15 residues. Germline CDR1 and CDR2: LGHDT and YNNKEL (reference sequence). Trimming pared 0 bases from V and 2 bases from J, leaving 9 bases between.

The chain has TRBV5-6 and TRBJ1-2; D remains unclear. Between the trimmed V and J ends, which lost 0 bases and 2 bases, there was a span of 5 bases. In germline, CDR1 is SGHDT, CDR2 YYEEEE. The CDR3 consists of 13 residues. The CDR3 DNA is TGTGCCAGCAGCTTGGGGGAAAACTATGGCTACACCTTC. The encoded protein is CASSLGENYGYTF.

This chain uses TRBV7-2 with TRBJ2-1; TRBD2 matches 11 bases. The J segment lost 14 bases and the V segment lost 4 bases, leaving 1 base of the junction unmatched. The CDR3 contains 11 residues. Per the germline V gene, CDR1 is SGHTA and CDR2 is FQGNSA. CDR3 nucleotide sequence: TGTGCCAGCAGCTCTAGCGGGGGGAAGTTCTTC. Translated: CASSSSGGKFF. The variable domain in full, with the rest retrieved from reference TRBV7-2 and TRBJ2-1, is GAGVSQSPSNKVTEKGKDVELRCDPISGHTALYWYRQSLGQGLEFLIYFQGNSAPDKSGLPSDRFSAERTGGSVSTLTIQRTQQEDSAVYLCASSSSGGKFFGPGTRLTVL.

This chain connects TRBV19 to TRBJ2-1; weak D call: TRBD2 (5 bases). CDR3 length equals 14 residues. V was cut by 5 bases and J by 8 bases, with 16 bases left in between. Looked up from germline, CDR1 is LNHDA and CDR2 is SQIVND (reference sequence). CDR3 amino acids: CASSPRGQQDEQFF. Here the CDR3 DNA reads TGTGCCAGTAGTCCCCGGGGTCAGCAAGATGAGCAGTTCTTC.

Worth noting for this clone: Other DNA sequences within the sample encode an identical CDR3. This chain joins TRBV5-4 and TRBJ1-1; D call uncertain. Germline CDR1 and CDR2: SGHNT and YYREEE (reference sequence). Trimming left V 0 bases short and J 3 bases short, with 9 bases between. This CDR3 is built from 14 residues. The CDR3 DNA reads TGTGCCAGCAGCTTGGGGGCGCGAGACACTGAAGCTTTCTTT. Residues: CASSLGARDTEAFF.

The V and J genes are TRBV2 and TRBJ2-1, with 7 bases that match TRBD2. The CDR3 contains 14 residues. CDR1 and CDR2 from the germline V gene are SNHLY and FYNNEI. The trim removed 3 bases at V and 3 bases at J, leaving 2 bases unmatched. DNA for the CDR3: TGTGCCAGCAGTGAGGAGCGGGACTACAATGAGCAGTTCTTC. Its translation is CASSEERDYNEQFF.

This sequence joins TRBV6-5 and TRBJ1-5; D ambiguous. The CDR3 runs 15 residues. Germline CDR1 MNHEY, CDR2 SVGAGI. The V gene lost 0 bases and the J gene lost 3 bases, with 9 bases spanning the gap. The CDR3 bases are TGTGCCAGCAGTTACTCCAGCAGCACCAATCAGCCCCAGCATTTT. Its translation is CASSYSSSTNQPQHF.

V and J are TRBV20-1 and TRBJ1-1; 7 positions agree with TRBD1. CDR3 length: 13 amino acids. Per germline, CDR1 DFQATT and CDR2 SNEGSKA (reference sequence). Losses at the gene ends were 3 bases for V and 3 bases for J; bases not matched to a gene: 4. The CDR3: CSASGDRDTEAFF. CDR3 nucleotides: TGCAGTGCTAGTGGTGACAGGGACACTGAAGCTTTCTTT.

CDR3 sequence (DNA): TGCGCCAGCAGCTCAAACGACAGGCGGACGGGCTACACCTTC. Translated: CASSSNDRRTGYTF. The chain has TRBV5-1 and TRBJ1-2; D perhaps matches TRBD1 (6 bases). V dropped 3 bases and J dropped 8 bases, with 17 bases sitting between them. The length of the CDR3 is 14 residues. CDR1 is SGHRS and CDR2 is YFSETQ in the germline V gene.

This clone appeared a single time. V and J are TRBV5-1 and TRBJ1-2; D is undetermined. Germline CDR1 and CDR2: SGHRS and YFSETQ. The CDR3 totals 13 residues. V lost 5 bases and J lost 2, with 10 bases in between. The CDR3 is CASSQDGNYGYTF. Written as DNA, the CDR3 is TGCGCCAGCAGTCAGGACGGCAACTATGGCTACACCTTC. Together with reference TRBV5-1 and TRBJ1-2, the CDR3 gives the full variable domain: KAGVTQTPRYLIKTRGQQVTLSCSPISGHRSVSWYQQTPGQGLQFLFEYFSETQRNKGNFPGRFSGRQFSNSRSEMNVSTLELGDSALYLCASSQDGNYGYTFGSGTRLTVV.

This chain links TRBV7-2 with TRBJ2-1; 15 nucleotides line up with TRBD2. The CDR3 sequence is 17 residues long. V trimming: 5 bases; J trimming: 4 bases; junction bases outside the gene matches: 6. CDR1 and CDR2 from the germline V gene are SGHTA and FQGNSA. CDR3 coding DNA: TGTGCCAGCAGCACGGGACTAGCGGGAGGCCTTTACAATGAGCAGTTCTTC. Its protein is CASSTGLAGGLYNEQFF.

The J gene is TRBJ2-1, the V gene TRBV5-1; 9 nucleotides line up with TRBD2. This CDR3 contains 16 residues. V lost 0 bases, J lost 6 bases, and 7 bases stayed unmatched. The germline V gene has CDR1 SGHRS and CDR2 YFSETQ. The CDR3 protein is CASSLVGAGGVNEQFF. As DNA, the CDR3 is TGCGCCAGCAGCTTGGTAGGAGCGGGAGGAGTCAATGAGCAGTTCTTC.

The chain's CDR3 is CAITPGQGYGYTF. CDR3 nucleotide sequence: TGTGCCATCACCCCAGGACAGGGCTATGGCTACACCTTC. This rearrangement joins TRBV10-3 to TRBJ1-2; 8 bases match TRBD1. This CDR3 spans 13 amino acids. J lost 4 bases, V lost 7 bases, and 5 bases had no gene match. The V gene's germline CDR1 is ENHRY and CDR2 SYGVKD.